This paragraph covers one T cell receptor (beta chain) sequence. This receptor's antigen is unknown. Per-nucleotide qualities are absent, and no much larger clonotype sits a single base away. The study tested focal radiation therapy combined with CTLA-4 blockade (ipilimumab) in patients with chemo-refractory metastatic non-small-cell lung cancer. The junction shows trimming of 3 bases on V and 7 bases on J, and the gene matches do not reach 3 bases of it. For CDR1 and CDR2, the germline V gene lists KGHSH and LQKENI. CDR3 length: 13 amino acids, cysteine to phenylalanine. CDR3 DNA is the only sequence kept; it has 39 bases, read in frame from the first base. Receptors were amplified or captured by the immunoSEQ multiplex PCR assay. Here the immuneACCESS table is served through TCRdb, limited to in-frame sequences with V and J called. Missing clones are a known gap in these copies; in checked studies unresolved V genes cover under half, and the rest lacks a known reason. This sample has roughly 32,000 clones in its table, and more than 80% of those were observed once. The top ten clones comprise under 30% of the sample.

The sample belongs to a study of radiotherapy plus CTLA-4 blockade in lung cancer (dated by TCRdb to the late 2010s). A note on the overall study: Among enrolled patients, roughly 18% had an objective response and 31% reached disease control.

The paper's findings and limits, for the study overall: Early dynamic changes in blood T cell clones, together with increased serum interferon-beta after radiation, were reported as the strongest predictors of response. After treatment with radiotherapy and ipilimumab, TCR clones that originated in tumors expanded in peripheral blood.

The TCR originated in a human donor with non-small cell lung cancer that progressed on radiotherapy plus ipilimumab. The chain is made from TRBV18 and TRBJ1-2; TRBD1 agrees with 9 junctional bases. The input for sequencing was peripheral blood, taken from a patient treated with radiotherapy plus ipilimumab. The encoded CDR3 is CASSPATGGGYTF. The DNA sequence is given as TGTGCCAGCTCACCCGCGACAGGGGGTGGCTACACCTTC.